A single sample is the source of the 9 T cell receptor beta chains below, sequenced in a study of T cells in Graves' hyperthyroidism and ophthalmopathy. It was RNA transcripts that yielded the amplified TCR beta CDR3 regions. The study used the HTBI primer set for a first-round RT-PCR of the TCR CDR3. Each CDR3 protein is one row after TCRdb ran MiXCR on the multiplex PCR reads. Of hundreds of thousands of distinct CDR3 sequences listed, about 25% are singletons. The sample comprised blood. These receptors were obtained from a woman aged 40 to 49 with Graves' ophthalmopathy.

This clonotype showed up many times. The chain has TRBV9 and TRBJ2-5; D may match TRBD1 or TRBD2 (5 bases each). The CDR3 has 14 residues. V was clipped by 0 bases and J by 0 bases, with 6 bases between them. Germline V CDR1 and CDR2: SGDLS, YYNGEE. The CDR3 region is CASSVGGNQETQYF. The CDR3 region has the DNA TGTGCCAGCAGCGTAGGGGGGAACCAAGAGACCCAGTACTTC.

This clonotype was seen ten or more times. The chain has TRBV7-8 and TRBJ1-2; maybe TRBD1 (5 bases). V gave up 5 bases and J gave up 8 bases, with 18 bases separating them. The CDR3 runs to 14 residues. Looked up from germline, CDR1 is SGHVS and CDR2 is FQNEAQ. The CDR3 protein is CASSPAGALWGYTF. The DNA of the CDR3 is TGTGCCAGCAGCCCGGCCGGGGCGCTGTGGGGCTACACCTTC.

This clonotype appeared once. The rearrangement joins TRBV28 to TRBJ2-7, with TRBD2 matching over 10 bases. The CDR3 loop spans 15 amino acids. Germline assignment: CDR1 MDHEN and CDR2 SYDVKM. The ends lost 6 bases at V and 3 bases at J; junction bases unmatched: 8. The CDR3, as DNA: TGTGCCAGCAGCCCGCTGGGACTAGCGCGCTACGAGCAGTACTTC. Protein product: CASSPLGLARYEQYF. The full variable domain, completed using reference TRBV28 and TRBJ2-7, is DVKVTQSSRYLVKRTGEKVFLECVQDMDHENMFWYRQDPGLGLRLIYFSYDVKMKEKGDIPEGYSVSREKKERFSLILESASTNQTSMYLCASSPLGLARYEQYFGPGTRLTVT.

The table lists this clonotype with many counts. The rearrangement uses TRBV15 and TRBJ2-7; weak D call: TRBD2 (6 bases). This CDR3 contains 16 residues. Trimming removed 0 bases from V and 3 bases from J, with 15 bases in between. Looked up from germline, CDR1 is LNHNV and CDR2 is YYDKDF (reference sequence). CDR3 DNA: TGTGCCACCAGCAGAGATCGATGCGGGGTTTACTACGAGCAGTACTTC. This translates into CATSRDRCGVYYEQYF.

Many counts were recorded for this clonotype. The chain links TRBV20-1 to TRBJ2-5, with TRBD1 matching over 7 bases. Trimming cost V 6 bases and J 5 bases; bases outside gene matches: 15. This CDR3 is 15 amino acids long. Looked up from germline, CDR1 is DFQATT and CDR2 is SNEGSKA (reference sequence). In DNA form, the CDR3 reads TGCAGTGCCTTCACCCCCACAGGGGATGGGGAGACCCAGTACTTC. Amino acid sequence: CSAFTPTGDGETQYF.

This clonotype was seen at least ten times. The CDR3 sequence is CASSIETNTEAFF. The CDR3 DNA reads as TGTGCCAGTAGTATTGAGACAAATACTGAAGCTTTCTTT. The chain links TRBV19 to TRBJ1-1; the D is unclear. Deletions cut 3 bases from V and 5 bases from J, with 10 bases between. Germline V lookup: CDR1 LNHDA, CDR2 SQIVND (reference sequence). CDR3 length: 13 residues.

This clonotype was recorded many times. The chain is built from TRBV24-1 and TRBJ1-1; weak D call: TRBD1 (6 bases). The CDR3 is 13 residues long. Germline V gene sequence: CDR1 KGHDR, CDR2 SFDVKD. V was trimmed by 5 bases and J by 5 bases, leaving 11 bases between them. CDR3 coding DNA: TGTGCCACCAGTGGAGGGGGTGGGACTGAAGCTTTCTTT. Protein: CATSGGGGTEAFF.

This clonotype has a single count. J is TRBJ2-7 and V is TRBV6-2 or TRBV6-3; D remains ambiguous. The CDR3 contains 16 residues. V was pared by 1 base and J by 0 bases, with 13 bases between. The germline V gene has CDR1 MNHEY and CDR2 SVGEGT. In DNA, the CDR3 is TGTGCCAGCAGTTACTATCCAGGAATAAACTCCTACGAGCAGTACTTC. Residues: CASSYYPGINSYEQYF.

The V and J genes are TRBV5-1 and TRBJ2-3; no clear D. Per the germline V gene, CDR1 is SGHRS and CDR2 is YFSETQ. V was cut by 7 bases and J by 6 bases, with 9 bases left in between. The CDR3 contains 11 residues. The CDR3 nucleotides read TGCGCCAGCGGTTATCTCGATACGCAGTATTTT. It is translated as CASGYLDTQYF.